The 32 T cell receptor beta chains reported below all come from one sample, sequenced in a study of neurological immune-mediated disorders. TCRdb re-called the 5' RACE reads through MiXCR, storing one row per CDR3 protein. Among about 50,000 distinct CDR3 sequences listed, around 16% were seen once. Sequenced: PBMCs. These receptors were taken from a man in his 60s in good health.

This clonotype was counted many times. The rearrangement joins TRBV6-2 or TRBV6-3 to TRBJ2-7; D not certain. The CDR3 spans 11 residues. Germline V gives CDR1 MNHEY, CDR2 SVGEGT. V was cut by 6 bases and J by 5 bases, with 8 bases left in between. The CDR3 region has the DNA TGTGCCAGCAGCCCAAGGGACGAGCAGTACTTC. It is translated as CASSPRDEQYF.

Ten or more counts support this clonotype. The chain has TRBV12-3 or TRBV12-4 and TRBJ2-7; 9 positions match TRBD1. This CDR3 is built from 15 residues. V lost 5 bases to trimming and J lost 6 bases; unmatched junction nucleotides: 11. This CDR3 reads CASSPSGQGLGEQYF. For the CDR3, the DNA is TGTGCCAGCAGTCCCTCCGGACAGGGGTTGGGCGAGCAGTACTTC.

This clonotype was counted ten times or more. The gene calls are TRBV2 and TRBJ1-2, with a tentative D call TRBD1 (6 bases). The germline V and J ends were trimmed by 4 bases and 3 bases, with 15 bases remaining between them. This CDR3 region has 15 residues. Germline values: CDR1 SNHLY, CDR2 FYNNEI. The CDR3 loop reads CASSARRGADYGYTF. The CDR3 DNA reads as TGTGCCAGCAGTGCCCGCCGGGGGGCTGACTATGGCTACACCTTC.

Ten or more counts support this clonotype. The chain uses TRBV29-1 and TRBJ2-2; D is tentatively TRBD1 or TRBD2 (6 bases each). Looked up from germline, CDR1 is SQVTM and CDR2 is ANQGSEA. The CDR3 is made up of 14 amino acids. V dropped 4 bases and J dropped 4 bases, with 13 bases sitting between them. DNA of the CDR3: TGCAGCGTTGTGAGGGGGGCGGGCACCGGGGAGCTGTTTTTT. Its protein product is CSVVRGAGTGELFF.

This clonotype was recorded many times. The gene calls are TRBV29-1 and TRBJ2-5; D is perhaps TRBD1 (5 bases). CDR1 and CDR2 from the germline V gene are SQVTM and ANQGSEA. This CDR3 comprises 12 residues. Trimming left V 6 bases short and J 2 bases short, with 10 bases between. The CDR3: CSVAKGQETQYF. The CDR3 nucleotides read TGCAGCGTCGCTAAGGGGCAAGAGACCCAGTACTTC.

The V gene is TRBV25-1, the J gene TRBJ2-6, with 7 bases that match TRBD2. CDR3 length: 16 residues. Looked up from germline, CDR1 is MGHDK and CDR2 is SYGVNS. Trimming removed 3 bases from V and 2 bases from J; junction bases left unmatched: 4. Here the CDR3 reads CASSDRGGTGANVLTF. CDR3 in DNA: TGTGCCAGCAGTGATCGGGGAGGGACTGGGGCCAACGTCCTGACTTTC.

This clonotype was recorded at least ten times. This chain joins TRBV5-1 and TRBJ2-5, with D tentatively TRBD2 (5 bases). CDR3 length: 15 amino acids. V was pared by 3 bases and J by 4 bases, with 16 bases between. Germline CDR1 SGHRS, CDR2 YFSETQ. CDR3 sequence reads: CASSSSGGSVETQYF. Written as DNA, the CDR3 is TGCGCCAGCAGCTCGAGTGGCGGGTCTGTAGAGACCCAGTACTTC. The complete variable domain, with remaining parts taken from reference TRBV5-1 and TRBJ2-5, reads KAGVTQTPRYLIKTRGQQVTLSCSPISGHRSVSWYQQTPGQGLQFLFEYFSETQRNKGNFPGRFSGRQFSNSRSEMNVSTLELGDSALYLCASSSSGGSVETQYFGPGTRLLVL.

There are many counts of this clonotype. The CDR3 DNA is TGTGCCAGCAGCATGGACAGGGTGCCTGGAAACACCATATATTTT. Protein sequence: CASSMDRVPGNTIYF. The rearrangement joins TRBV7-2 to TRBJ1-3; the match to TRBD1 covers 8 bases. The ends lost 5 bases at V and 2 bases at J; junction bases unmatched: 5. The germline gives CDR1 SGHTA, CDR2 FQGNSA. CDR3 length: 15 residues.

This clonotype has only a few counts. V usage is TRBV7-3 and J usage is TRBJ1-6; TRBD1 matches 9 bases. Trimming removed 1 base from V and 4 bases from J; junction bases left unmatched: 5. The CDR3 is 17 amino acids. In germline, CDR1 is SGHTA, CDR2 FQGTGA. CDR3 sequence reads: CASSLIGGQGYNSPLHF. The CDR3 bases are TGTGCCAGCAGCTTAATCGGGGGACAGGGATATAATTCACCCCTCCACTTT.

This clonotype was detected ten times or more. The V and J genes are TRBV5-5 and TRBJ2-1; the match to TRBD1 covers 7 bases. CDR1 is SGHKS, CDR2 YYEKEE, per germline (reference sequence). CDR3 size: 16 residues. V was clipped by 2 bases and J by 4 bases; unmatched bases: 9. The CDR3 spells CASSFLTGQRYNEQFF. CDR3 nucleotide sequence: TGTGCCAGCAGCTTTCTTACGGGACAGAGATACAATGAGCAGTTCTTC.

This clonotype was seen ten or more times. V and J are TRBV7-6 and TRBJ2-1; no definite D call. Germline V lookup: CDR1 SGHVS, CDR2 FNYEAQ. The CDR3 runs 12 residues. The V gene lost 1 base and the J gene lost 3 bases, with 1 base spanning the gap. Here the CDR3 reads CASSLVYNEQFF. The CDR3 coding sequence is TGTGCCAGCAGCTTAGTCTACAATGAGCAGTTCTTC.

Concerning this clonotype: This may be a read error: a much more frequent sequence differs by one nucleotide. This sequence joins TRBV20-1 and TRBJ2-1, with TRBD2 identical over 7 bases. Germline assignment: CDR1 DFQATT and CDR2 SNEGSKA (reference sequence). V gave up 7 bases and J gave up 7 bases; unmatched junction bases: 13. This CDR3 spans 14 amino acids. This CDR3 reads CSVNPVPGGNEQFF. The CDR3 nucleotides read TGCAGTGTCAACCCGGTACCCGGGGGGAATGAGCAGTTCTTC.

This clonotype was recorded many times. V is TRBV29-1 and J is TRBJ2-2; D possibly corresponds to TRBD1 (7 bases). V lost 5 bases, J lost 3 bases, and 19 bases lay in between. Germline assignment: CDR1 SQVTM and CDR2 ANQGSEA. The CDR3 runs to 16 residues. The DNA of the CDR3 is TGCAGCGTTCCCTCTGGTGCGGGACAGTACACCGGGGAGCTGTTTTTT. Encoded protein: CSVPSGAGQYTGELFF.

Only a few counts were recorded for this clonotype. The chain links TRBV12-3 or TRBV12-4 to TRBJ2-1, with D perhaps TRBD1 (5 bases). This CDR3 region has 14 residues. V lost 5 bases to trimming and J lost 2 bases, with 10 bases between them. CDR3 region: CASSRRGTYNEQFF. The CDR3 bases are TGTGCCAGCAGTCGAAGGGGAACCTACAATGAGCAGTTCTTC.

In its sample, this clonotype was seen many times. Here the CDR3 reads CASSAGLGVSETQYF. DNA of the CDR3: TGCGCCAGCAGCGCTGGACTAGGGGTTTCAGAGACCCAGTACTTC. The rearrangement uses TRBV5-1 and TRBJ2-5; 7 bases align to TRBD2. The length of the CDR3 is 15 residues. V lost 4 bases, J lost 4 bases, and 10 bases stayed unmatched. Germline V gene lookup returns CDR1 SGHRS and CDR2 YFSETQ.

The chain has TRBV19 and TRBJ2-5; TRBD2 matches 8 bases. Germline V gene data show CDR1 as LNHDA and CDR2 as SQIVND (reference sequence). This CDR3 is 14 amino acids long. V gave up 5 bases and J gave up 5 bases; unmatched junction bases: 7. CDR3 residues: CASSSPGRAETQYF. The CDR3 DNA follows: TGTGCCAGTAGTTCCCCCGGGAGGGCTGAGACCCAGTACTTC.

This clonotype was seen at least ten times. The V and J genes are TRBV28 and TRBJ2-2, with D perhaps matching TRBD2 (7 bases). V was clipped by 7 bases and J by 7 bases, with 22 bases between them. Germline V CDR1 and CDR2: MDHEN, SYDVKM. The CDR3 runs 16 residues. The CDR3 coding sequence is TGTGCCAGCACCACCTTGGTTCAGGGGAGGGTCGGGGAGCTGTTTTTT. Residues: CASTTLVQGRVGELFF.

This clonotype was counted many times. The chain recombines TRBV20-1 with TRBJ2-1, with TRBD2 matching over 10 bases. The J segment lost 7 bases and the V segment lost 5 bases, leaving 8 bases of the junction unmatched. CDR1 and CDR2 (germline): DFQATT, SNEGSKA (reference sequence). The CDR3 consists of 14 residues. The CDR3 nucleotides are TGCAGTGCTGAAGCGGGAGGGCCTCGAAATGAGCAGTTCTTC. Translated: CSAEAGGPRNEQFF.

This clonotype was recorded at least ten times. This chain connects TRBV28 to TRBJ2-5, with D possibly being TRBD2 (6 bases). The germline gives CDR1 MDHEN, CDR2 SYDVKM. The V end was cut by 4 bases, the J end by 1 base, with 10 bases between. The CDR3 length is 14 residues. The CDR3 sequence is CASSSGTGQETQYF. The CDR3 DNA reads as TGTGCCAGCAGTTCAGGGACTGGCCAAGAGACCCAGTACTTC. The variable domain in full, completed from reference TRBV28 and TRBJ2-5, reads DVKVTQSSRYLVKRTGEKVFLECVQDMDHENMFWYRQDPGLGLRLIYFSYDVKMKEKGDIPEGYSVSREKKERFSLILESASTNQTSMYLCASSSGTGQETQYFGPGTRLLVL.

This clonotype was counted at least ten times. The rearrangement links TRBV28 to TRBJ2-7; D remains ambiguous. Germline V gene lookup returns CDR1 MDHEN and CDR2 SYDVKM. V was cut by 4 bases and J by 3 bases, with 16 bases left in between. The CDR3 is made up of 15 amino acids. The CDR3 is CASSSRLDTFYEQYF. DNA for the CDR3: TGTGCCAGCAGTTCCCGGCTTGACACCTTCTACGAGCAGTACTTC.

In its sample, this clonotype was seen many times. The chain combines TRBV12-3 or TRBV12-4 with TRBJ2-1; D is possibly TRBD2 (6 bases). The CDR3 extends over 16 amino acids. The V end lost 7 bases, the J end lost 1 base, and 17 bases lay between the germline ends. CDR3 nucleotides: TGTGCCAGCACTCCTACGGGAGTTAGATCCTACAATGAGCAGTTCTTC. Its protein product is CASTPTGVRSYNEQFF.

This clonotype was seen once. The rearrangement joins TRBV12-3 or TRBV12-4 to TRBJ1-1, with 7 bases lining up with TRBD1. This CDR3 spans 16 amino acids. The trim removed 5 bases at V and 0 bases at J, leaving 9 bases unmatched. The CDR3 region is CASSKTPGQVNTEAFF. For the CDR3, the DNA is TGTGCCAGCAGTAAGACCCCAGGACAGGTGAACACTGAAGCTTTCTTT.

This clonotype was picked up many times. The chain combines TRBV5-1 with TRBJ2-5; 9 nucleotides agree with TRBD2. Losses at the gene ends were 4 bases for V and 4 bases for J; bases not matched to a gene: 11. The length of the CDR3 is 16 residues. Germline lookup yields CDR1 SGHRS and CDR2 YFSETQ. This CDR3 is CASSIASGNIPETQYF. The CDR3 DNA reads as TGCGCCAGCAGCATTGCTAGCGGGAATATACCAGAGACCCAGTACTTC. Supplemented by reference TRBV5-1 and TRBJ2-5, the full variable domain reads KAGVTQTPRYLIKTRGQQVTLSCSPISGHRSVSWYQQTPGQGLQFLFEYFSETQRNKGNFPGRFSGRQFSNSRSEMNVSTLELGDSALYLCASSIASGNIPETQYFGPGTRLLVL.

The table lists this clonotype with many counts. V and J are TRBV12-3 or TRBV12-4 and TRBJ1-5, with D possibly matching TRBD1 (6 bases). The CDR3 spans 14 residues. Between the trimmed V and J ends, which lost 6 bases and 0 bases, there was a span of 9 bases. The CDR3 loop is CASSWDISNQPQHF. CDR3 DNA: TGTGCCAGCAGCTGGGACATTAGCAATCAGCCCCAGCATTTT.

Details on this clonotype: A much larger clone sits a single nucleotide away, making a read error possible. V and J are TRBV12-3 or TRBV12-4 and TRBJ1-2; weak D call: TRBD1 (5 bases). The CDR3 is 13 residues long. V dropped 9 bases and J dropped 5 bases, with 16 bases sitting between them. CDR3 amino acids: CARTSGPEYGYTF. DNA of the CDR3: TGTGCCAGAACCTCGGGACCCGAGTATGGCTACACCTTC.

The genes are TRBV11-2 and TRBJ2-2; a possible D gene is TRBD2 (5 bases). The CDR3 consists of 14 residues. Trimming took 5 bases from V and 5 from J, leaving 12 bases between them. The V gene's germline CDR1 is SGHAT and CDR2 FQNNGV. CDR3 coding DNA: TGTGCCAGCAGCCCCCTGTCGGGGACCGGGGAGCTGTTTTTT. Its protein is CASSPLSGTGELFF.

In this sample, this clonotype turned up once. The chain links TRBV10-3 to TRBJ2-7, with D tentatively TRBD1 (6 bases). V dropped 6 bases and J dropped 5 bases, with 8 bases sitting between them. Germline lookup yields CDR1 ENHRY and CDR2 SYGVKD. This CDR3 is built from 11 residues. This CDR3 reads CAIRGDNEQYF. DNA of the CDR3: TGTGCCATCAGGGGGGACAACGAGCAGTACTTC.

This clonotype was seen many times. This sequence joins TRBV2 and TRBJ2-7; 9 bases are a match to TRBD2. The CDR3 consists of 14 residues. With 8 bases clipped from V and 1 base from J, the junction kept 6 bases outside the gene matches. CDR1 is SNHLY and CDR2 is FYNNEI in the germline V gene. Written as DNA, the CDR3 is TGTGCCAGCCTGGCGGGAGGGCCGTCCTACGAGCAGTACTTC. It codes for CASLAGGPSYEQYF.

Of note for this clonotype: Just one base apart from a much larger clone, this may be a read error. V gene TRBV24-1 combines with J gene TRBJ2-7; D not certain. CDR1 and CDR2 from the germline V gene are KGHDR and SFDVKD. The CDR3 consists of 12 residues. The CDR3 DNA reads as TGTGCCACCAGTGTTGGAACATCCGAGCCGTACTTC. Translating gives CATSVGTSEPYF.

This clonotype showed up many times. This sequence joins TRBV20-1 and TRBJ2-1, with D possibly matching TRBD2 (5 bases). CDR3 length: 12 residues. With 1 base removed from V and 8 bases from J, the gap between germline ends came to 9 bases. Germline-derived CDR1 and CDR2 are DFQATT and SNEGSKA (reference sequence). The CDR3, as DNA: TGCAGTGCTAGAGTTGCGGGCGATGAGCAGTTCTTC. As protein: CSARVAGDEQFF.

Concerning this clonotype itself: The missing conserved phenylalanine or tryptophan at the end of this CDR3 makes a read error likely. The chain recombines TRBV6-6 with TRBJ2-2; the D gene is possibly TRBD2 (6 bases). The CDR3 sequence is 15 residues long. Germline-derived CDR1 and CDR2 are MNHNY and SVGAGI (reference sequence). V was pared by 0 bases and J by 3 bases, with 8 bases between. The CDR3 DNA reads as TGTGCCAGCAGTTACTCCTCGGGGGACACCGGGGAGCTGTTTTTG. This codes for CASSYSSGDTGELFL.

The rearrangement joins TRBV12-2 to TRBJ1-3; the tabulated D call, TRBD1, remains unverified against the DNA. TRBV12-2 is an annotated pseudogene. The CDR3 loop spans 15 amino acids. Written as DNA, the CDR3 is TGTGCAAGTCGCTTACGGACAGGGATGGGTAACACCATATATTTT. Its translation is CASRLRTGMGNTIYF.